This is a list of T cell receptor beta chains from one sample in a study of blood T cell repertoires in COVID-19. The repertoire was sequenced with immunoSEQ multiplex PCR; TCRdb's copy has only in-frame clones and lacks some. This repertoire shows 200,000 to 250,000 clones, 75% to 90% found once; its top ten account for 5.2%. Sequencing was done on a sample of peripheral blood. All receptors come from a woman aged 70 to 79 with COVID-19, enrolled during active disease. Each CDR3 is given with its conserved first and last residue. A D gene is named only where the DNA matches it firmly. Part of the rows lack a size; the others show once, few, many or a class for expanded clones.

d_call: -; v_call: TRBV3-1/TRBV3-2; clone_size: -; j_call: TRBJ2-3; cdr3_aa: CASSKGAAASDTQYF; cdr3_nt: TGTGCCAGCAGCAAAGGGGCCGCCGCCTCAGATACGCAGTATTTT
d_call: TRBD1; v_call: TRBV28; clone_size: once; j_call: TRBJ1-4; cdr3_aa: CASSPPGQGNEKLFF; cdr3_nt: TGTGCCAGCAGTCCCCCGGGACAGGGGAATGAAAAACTGTTTTTT
d_call: -; v_call: TRBV3-1/TRBV3-2; clone_size: -; j_call: TRBJ2-1; cdr3_aa: CASSHSGNEQFF; cdr3_nt: TGTGCCAGCAGCCATTCCGGCAATGAGCAGTTCTTC
d_call: TRBD2; v_call: TRBV10-1; clone_size: -; j_call: TRBJ2-1; cdr3_aa: CASSPSGTNYNEQFF; cdr3_nt: TGCGCCAGCAGCCCTAGCGGGACTAACTACAATGAGCAGTTCTTC
d_call: TRBD2; v_call: TRBV19; clone_size: -; j_call: TRBJ2-1; cdr3_aa: CASSLGLAGIGEQFF; cdr3_nt: TGTGCCAGTAGTTTGGGACTAGCGGGAATTGGTGAGCAGTTCTTC
d_call: -; v_call: TRBV6-5; clone_size: -; j_call: TRBJ1-2; cdr3_aa: CASSLYQGNGYTF; cdr3_nt: TGTGCCAGCAGCCTGTATCAGGGGAATGGCTACACCTTC
d_call: -; v_call: TRBV5-1; clone_size: -; j_call: TRBJ1-1; cdr3_aa: CASSLDSLNTEAFF; cdr3_nt: TGCGCCTCCTCTCTGGACAGTTTGAACACTGAAGCTTTCTTT
d_call: TRBD2; v_call: TRBV7-2; clone_size: -; j_call: TRBJ2-5; cdr3_aa: CASSLELTSLGDF; cdr3_nt: TGTGCCAGCAGCCTTGAGCTGACTAGCCTAGGGGACTTC
d_call: -; v_call: TRBV12-5; clone_size: -; j_call: TRBJ2-1; cdr3_aa: CASGLGAGLVGRPSSGEQFF; cdr3_nt: TGTGCTAGTGGTTTGGGGGCAGGGCTTGTAGGGCGGCCGTCCTCGGGTGAGCAGTTCTTC
d_call: TRBD1; v_call: TRBV28; clone_size: -; j_call: TRBJ1-2; cdr3_aa: CATQSGTGEHYGYTF; cdr3_nt: TGTGCCACACAAAGCGGGACAGGGGAGCACTATGGCTACACCTTC
d_call: TRBD1; v_call: TRBV7-9; clone_size: -; j_call: TRBJ1-2; cdr3_aa: CASSLGRQGARLNYGYTF; cdr3_nt: TGTGCCAGCAGCTTAGGGAGACAGGGGGCGAGGTTGAACTATGGCTACACCTTC
d_call: TRBD1; v_call: TRBV7-2; clone_size: -; j_call: TRBJ1-2; cdr3_aa: CASSPRDRIYGYTF; cdr3_nt: TGTGCCAGCAGCCCGCGGGACAGAATCTATGGCTACACCTTC
d_call: TRBD2; v_call: TRBV29-1; clone_size: -; j_call: TRBJ2-1; cdr3_aa: CSGTSGRAEEQFF; cdr3_nt: TGCAGCGGGACTAGCGGGAGGGCCGAGGAGCAGTTCTTC
d_call: TRBD1; v_call: TRBV2; clone_size: -; j_call: TRBJ1-1; cdr3_aa: CASAGTATATEAFF; cdr3_nt: TGTGCCAGCGCCGGGACAGCGACCGCCACTGAAGCTTTCTTT
d_call: TRBD1; v_call: TRBV7-9; clone_size: -; j_call: TRBJ1-1; cdr3_aa: CASRLQGATEAFF; cdr3_nt: TGTGCCAGCAGGTTACAGGGGGCTACTGAAGCTTTCTTT
d_call: -; v_call: TRBV7-2; clone_size: -; j_call: TRBJ1-6; cdr3_aa: CASSSYYSPLHF; cdr3_nt: TGTGCCAGCAGCTCCTATTATTCACCCCTCCACTTT
d_call: -; v_call: TRBV11-2; clone_size: -; j_call: TRBJ1-2; cdr3_aa: CASSLRGGYTF; cdr3_nt: TGTGCCAGCAGCCTTCGGGGAGGCTACACCTTC
d_call: TRBD2; v_call: TRBV11-2; clone_size: -; j_call: TRBJ2-3; cdr3_aa: CASTRWGLASTIGTDTQYF; cdr3_nt: TGTGCCAGCACCCGATGGGGACTAGCGAGTACAATTGGCACAGATACGCAGTATTTT
d_call: -; v_call: TRBV5-6; clone_size: -; j_call: TRBJ2-4; cdr3_aa: CASSHPEGVGIQYF; cdr3_nt: TGTGCCAGCAGCCACCCCGAAGGGGTTGGCATTCAGTACTTC
d_call: TRBD1; v_call: TRBV5-1; clone_size: -; j_call: TRBJ2-7; cdr3_aa: CASSLLDETGKYF; cdr3_nt: TGCGCCAGCAGCTTACTTGACGAGACAGGGAAGTACTTC
d_call: TRBD1; v_call: TRBV5-6; clone_size: -; j_call: TRBJ2-1; cdr3_aa: CASSPTGGSFNEQFF; cdr3_nt: TGTGCCAGCAGCCCGACAGGGGGAAGTTTTAATGAGCAGTTCTTC
d_call: -; v_call: TRBV3-1/TRBV3-2; clone_size: -; j_call: TRBJ2-5; cdr3_aa: CASSQGGTGVETQYF; cdr3_nt: TGTGCCAGCAGCCAAGGCGGGACGGGAGTGGAGACCCAGTACTTC
d_call: -; v_call: TRBV2; clone_size: -; j_call: TRBJ2-7; cdr3_aa: CASNAYRSRYEQYF; cdr3_nt: TGTGCCAGCAACGCTTACCGTTCGCGGTACGAGCAGTACTTC
d_call: TRBD1; v_call: TRBV7-2; clone_size: -; j_call: TRBJ1-1; cdr3_aa: CASIQDRDRTEAFF; cdr3_nt: TGTGCCAGCATCCAGGACAGGGACCGTACTGAAGCTTTCTTT
d_call: -; v_call: TRBV3-1/TRBV3-2; clone_size: once; j_call: TRBJ2-7; cdr3_aa: CASSIYGGDQYEQYF; cdr3_nt: TGTGCCAGCAGCATATACGGAGGAGATCAGTACGAGCAGTACTTC
d_call: -; v_call: TRBV5-4; clone_size: -; j_call: TRBJ1-2; cdr3_aa: CASSVDGSPNYGYTF; cdr3_nt: TGTGCCAGCAGCGTCGACGGGTCCCCTAACTATGGCTACACCTTC
d_call: -; v_call: TRBV5-1; clone_size: -; j_call: TRBJ1-3; cdr3_aa: CASSLQGGNTIYF; cdr3_nt: TGCGCCAGCAGCTTGCAGGGGGGAAACACCATATATTTT
d_call: -; v_call: TRBV28; clone_size: -; j_call: TRBJ2-1; cdr3_aa: CASSPQGGARSYNEQFF; cdr3_nt: TGTGCCAGCAGCCCCCAAGGGGGGGCTAGGTCCTACAATGAGCAGTTCTTC
d_call: TRBD2; v_call: TRBV7-2; clone_size: -; j_call: TRBJ2-5; cdr3_aa: CASSSSGRVGETQYF; cdr3_nt: TGTGCCAGCAGCTCGAGCGGGAGAGTAGGGGAGACCCAGTACTTC